A selection of T cell receptor beta chains follows, all from one sample in a study of T cell clonotyping in hematopoietic cell transplantation. Measured with immunoSEQ multiplex PCR; TCRdb has only the in-frame clones, and not every one. The sample includes approximately 75,000 clones, about 94% of them seen just once. The sequencing sample was made of peripheral blood mononuclear cells. These receptors came from a man aged 50-60 years in good health. Some clones in this sample may be carry-over from other donors' samples. Each CDR3 is given with its conserved first and last residue. A D gene is named only where the DNA matches it firmly. Not all rows give a size; the values are once, few, many and, for expanded clones, a class.

J gene	D gene	V gene	clone size	CDR3 DNA	CDR3 protein
TRBJ1-6	.	TRBV7-6	.	TGTGCCAGCAGCTTAGGACACCTTAATGGAAATTCACCCCTCCACTTT	CASSLGHLNGNSPLHF
TRBJ2-7	TRBD1	TRBV7-9	.	TGTGCCAGCAGTTTCGCCGGGACAGGGGGCGAGCAGTACTTC	CASSFAGTGGEQYF
TRBJ2-7	TRBD1	TRBV27	few	TGTGCCAGCAGCCGGGACAGGGTGAACTACGAGCAGTACTTC	CASSRDRVNYEQYF
TRBJ2-5	.	TRBV7-2	.	TGTGCCAGCAGCTTCGACCGGGAGACCCAGTACTTC	CASSFDRETQYF
TRBJ1-5	TRBD1	TRBV4-2	.	TGTGCCAGCAGCCTAAGAGGACAGGGAGGTCAGCCCCAGCATTTT	CASSLRGQGGQPQHF
TRBJ2-7	TRBD2	TRBV27	once	TGTGCCAGCAGTTTGCGGGAGGGCCTTGGCGAGCAGTACTTC	CASSLREGLGEQYF
TRBJ2-1	.	TRBV29-1	.	TGCAGCGTTGACCCCACTGTTGGGAATGAGCAGTTCTTC	CSVDPTVGNEQFF
TRBJ2-7	.	TRBV2	.	TGTGCCAGCAAGGATCCCCCCTTAAGCTCCTACGAGCAGTACTTC	CASKDPPLSSYEQYF
TRBJ1-5	.	TRBV7-8	.	TGTGCCAGCAGCCTGACAGAGGGCAGGCAGCCCCAGCATTTT	CASSLTEGRQPQHF
TRBJ2-5	.	TRBV11-3	.	TGTGCCAGCAGCTTTAGCTTGGGGGAGACCCAGTACTTC	CASSFSLGETQYF
TRBJ2-3	.	TRBV30	.	TGTGCCTGGAGTAGTAGCGGCGGAGATACGCAGTATTTT	CAWSSSGGDTQYF
TRBJ1-5	.	TRBV2	.	TGTGCCAGCAGTGGGGGGGAGCTTCAGCCCCAGCATTTT	CASSGGELQPQHF
TRBJ2-7	TRBD1	TRBV7-9	.	TGTGCCAGCAGGGGACAGGGAAACGAGCAGTACTTC	CASRGQGNEQYF
TRBJ2-7	TRBD1	TRBV10-3	.	TGTGCCAGCACGGGGACAGGGAAGGGGGAGCAGTACTTC	CASTGTGKGEQYF
TRBJ2-7	TRBD2	TRBV19	once	TGTGCCAGCCAGAAGGGACTAGCGGGACACGAGCAGTACTTC	CASQKGLAGHEQYF
TRBJ2-1	TRBD2	TRBV7-2	.	TGTGCCAGCAGCTTAGAGGGGACTAGCGGGAGGTACAACAATGAGCAGTTCTTC	CASSLEGTSGRYNNEQFF
TRBJ1-4	.	TRBV25-1	.	TGTGCCAGCAGTGACGTGGTAGGGATTAATGAAAAACTGTTTTTT	CASSDVVGINEKLFF
TRBJ2-3	.	TRBV5-4	.	TGTGCCAGCAGCGGCGGACACGGCACAGATACGCAGTATTTT	CASSGGHGTDTQYF
TRBJ1-1	TRBD1	TRBV6-1	.	TGTGCCAGCAGTGAAGCGGGACAGATAAACACTGAAGCTTTCTTT	CASSEAGQINTEAFF
TRBJ1-4	.	TRBV25-1	once	TGTGCCAGCAGTGGGGATTCGGTTTGGGGAAGAGAAAAACTGTTTTTT	CASSGDSVWGREKLFF
TRBJ1-5	TRBD1	TRBV25-1	once	TGTGCCAGCAGGGGGGGACAGGGAAGCAATCAGCCCCAGCATTTT	CASRGGQGSNQPQHF
TRBJ2-2	.	TRBV10-3	.	TGTGCCATCGGTGATACTTACACCGGGGAGCTGTTTTTT	CAIGDTYTGELFF
TRBJ2-3	.	TRBV6-6	.	TGTGCCAGCAGTTCCCCTAGCGTCGGCACAGATACGCAGTATTTT	CASSSPSVGTDTQYF
TRBJ2-3	TRBD2	TRBV5-4	.	TGTGCCAGCAGCTTGGCTCCGACTAGCGGGGCAGATACGCAGTATTTT	CASSLAPTSGADTQYF
TRBJ2-1	.	TRBV19	.	TGTGCCAGTAGTATAGAGGGTTTATCCTACAATGAGCAGTTCTTC	CASSIEGLSYNEQFF
TRBJ2-7	TRBD1	TRBV7-2	.	TGTGCCAGCTCCTCAGGGGGAGTCGAGCAGTACTTC	CASSSGGVEQYF
TRBJ2-2	.	TRBV4-1	.	TGCGCCAGCAGCCGTGAGGGTTGGTACACCGGGGAGCTGTTTTTT	CASSREGWYTGELFF
TRBJ2-5	.	TRBV30	.	TGTGCCTGGACAGGCGACCGGACCCAGTACTTC	CAWTGDRTQYF
TRBJ2-1	.	TRBV29-1	.	TGCAGCGCCGAACGGGAGACCTACAATGAGCAGTTCTTC	CSAERETYNEQFF
TRBJ2-3	.	TRBV18	once	TGTGCCAGCTCACCACGCGGAGGCAGGGGGGGAGAAGGTACGCAGTATTTT	CASSPRGGRGGEGTQYF
TRBJ1-5	.	TRBV27	.	TGTGCCAGCAGTTTCCGGGCCTTAAAGTCCCAGCCCCAGCATTTT	CASSFRALKSQPQHF
TRBJ2-5	.	TRBV27	.	TGTGCCAGCAGTTTGTTGGGGCGCCAAGAGACCCAGTACTTC	CASSLLGRQETQYF